This T cell receptor beta chain was found in a study of cytomegalovirus exposure and HLA in healthy donors. TCRdb keeps only in-frame clones here, not all; method: immunoSEQ multiplex PCR. The sample has fewer than 120,000 clones, approximately 87% seen once. The receptor was isolated from a woman under 40 in good health and CMV-seropositive. The source material was PBMCs.

CDR3: CASSPRTSGIGETQYF. Written as DNA, the CDR3 is TGTGCCAGCAGTCCTCGAACTAGCGGGATAGGAGAGACCCAGTACTTC. The chain couples TRBV2 to TRBJ2-5; 10 nucleotides align to TRBD2. The CDR3 sequence is 16 residues long. J gave up 4 bases and V 5 bases, and 10 bases lay outside the gene matches. Germline V CDR1 and CDR2: SNHLY, FYNNEI.